The 4 T cell receptor beta chains below come from one sample, sequenced in a study of CD4+ T cells in melanoma. Clones were read by immunoSEQ multiplex PCR, and TCRdb kept only the in-frame ones, dropping some. The data show about 21,000 clones, with roughly 73% seen just once and 9.7% held by the top ten. These TCRs come from a human donor with melanoma.

This chain uses TRBV10-3 with TRBJ1-1; D uncertain. The ends were cut back, 2 bases at V and 4 bases at J, with 2 bases in the middle. CDR1 is ENHRY and CDR2 is SYGVKD in the germline V gene. CDR3 length equals 11 residues. The CDR3 loop reads CAISEVTEAFF. CDR3 nucleotides: TGTGCCATCAGTGAGGTCACTGAAGCTTTCTTT.

The chain couples TRBV6-1 to TRBJ2-7; D might be TRBD1 or TRBD2, each matching 6 bases. Germline V CDR1 and CDR2: MNHNS, SASEGT. V lost 7 bases, J lost 4 bases, and 20 bases lay in between. This CDR3 region has 15 residues. The CDR3: CASKDLGGLYYEQYF. In DNA, the CDR3 is TGTGCCAGCAAGGATTTAGGGGGGCTTTATTACGAGCAGTACTTC.

The V gene is TRBV11-2, the J gene TRBJ1-3; D not resolved. The germline gives CDR1 SGHAT, CDR2 FQNNGV. The V and J ends lost 5 bases and 2 bases respectively, with 7 bases between them. The length of the CDR3 is 13 residues. The CDR3 nucleotides read TGTGCCAGCAGCCTCTCCCCTGGAAACACCATATATTTT. It is translated as CASSLSPGNTIYF.

The gene calls are TRBV7-9 and TRBJ2-3; 10 bases map to TRBD2. The CDR3 totals 15 residues. Germline V gives CDR1 SEHNR, CDR2 FQNEAQ (reference sequence). V gave up 4 bases and J gave up 3 bases; unmatched junction bases: 4. The CDR3 DNA follows: TGTGCCAGCAGCTCATCTAGCGGGGGAACAGATACGCAGTATTTT. Translated, it gives CASSSSSGGTDTQYF.